This T cell receptor beta chain was obtained from a study of blood T cells in healthy people across ages. Unmatched junction bases numbered 19, after V lost 3 bases and J lost 7 bases. The CDR3 runs 20 residues. The V gene's germline CDR1 is SGHTA and CDR2 FQGNSA. Combining a sample-barcoded 5' primer with a J-beta primer mix, a second PCR ran for 7 to 11 cycles. TCRdb redid the calling of the 5' RACE reads with MiXCR, one entry per CDR3 protein. Altogether 800,000 to 950,000 distinct CDR3 sequences are present, roughly 43% being singletons, with the ten largest covering 13%. The sequence was obtained from a man aged 30 to 45 in good health. The specimen was blood. This sequence joins TRBV7-2 and TRBJ2-2; TRBD1 aligns across 11 bases. CDR3 amino acids: CASSFPFGQGAGSIHGELFF. CDR3 bases: TGTGCCAGCAGCTTCCCCTTCGGACAGGGGGCCGGGTCGATCCACGGGGAGCTGTTTTTT. Looking up the rest from reference TRBV7-2 and TRBJ2-2 gives the full variable domain: GAGVSQSPSNKVTEKGKDVELRCDPISGHTALYWYRQSLGQGLEFLIYFQGNSAPDKSGLPSDRFSAERTGGSVSTLTIQRTQQEDSAVYLCASSFPFGQGAGSIHGELFFGEGSRLTVL.